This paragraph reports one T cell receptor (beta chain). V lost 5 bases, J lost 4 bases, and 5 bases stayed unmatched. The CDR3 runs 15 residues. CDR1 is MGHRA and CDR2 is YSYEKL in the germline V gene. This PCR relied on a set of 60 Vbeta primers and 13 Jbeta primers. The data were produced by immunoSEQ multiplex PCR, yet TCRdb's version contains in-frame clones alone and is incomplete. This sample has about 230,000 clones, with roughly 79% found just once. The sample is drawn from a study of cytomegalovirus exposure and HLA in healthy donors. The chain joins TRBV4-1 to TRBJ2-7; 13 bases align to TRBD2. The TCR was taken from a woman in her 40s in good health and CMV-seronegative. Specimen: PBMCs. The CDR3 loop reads CASSEPGLAGYEQYF. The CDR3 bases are TGCGCCAGCAGCGAACCGGGACTAGCGGGATACGAGCAGTACTTC.